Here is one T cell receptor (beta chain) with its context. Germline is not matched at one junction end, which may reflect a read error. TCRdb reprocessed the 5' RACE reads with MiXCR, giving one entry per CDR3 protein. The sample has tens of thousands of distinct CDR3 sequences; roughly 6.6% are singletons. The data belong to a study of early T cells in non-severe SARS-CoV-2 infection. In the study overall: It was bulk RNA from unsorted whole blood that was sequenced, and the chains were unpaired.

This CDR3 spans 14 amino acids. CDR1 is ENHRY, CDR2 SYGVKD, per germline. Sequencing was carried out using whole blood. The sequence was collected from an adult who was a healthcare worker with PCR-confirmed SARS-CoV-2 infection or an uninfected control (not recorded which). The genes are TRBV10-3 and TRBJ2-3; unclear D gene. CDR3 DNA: TGTGCCATCAGTGATGGCAGGACCACAGATACGCGGTATTTT. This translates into CAISDGRTTDTRYF.